This T cell receptor beta chain was captured in a study of post-analysis software for immune sequencing data. Findings and limits, study-wide: The five TRBV segments detected at higher frequency in patients than in controls included TRBV5-6, TRBV5-1 and TRBV20-1.

The V end was cut by 0 bases, the J end by 8 bases, with 15 bases between. CDR3 size: 15 residues. The germline CDR1 and CDR2 sequences are SGDLS and YYNGEE. Researchers reported that TCR beta cDNA libraries carried unique molecular identifiers. MiXCR, applied by TCRdb to the PCR reads, yields one record per CDR3 protein. The sample has over 700,000 distinct CDR3 sequences, roughly 27% seen once; the top ten hold around 0.6%. This clonotype was picked up a small number of times. Its antigen remains unknown. The sequence came from a girl aged 5-17 years with multiple sclerosis. The rearrangement links TRBV9 to TRBJ2-1; tentative D call: TRBD2 (6 bases). The sample taken for sequencing was blood. The CDR3, as DNA: TGTGCCAGCAGCGTAGGGGGACTCCGCCCGGATGAGCAGTTCTTC. Its protein is CASSVGGLRPDEQFF.